The clone carrying this TCR beta chain has ten or more counts. Antigen: not known. This sample was included in a study of T cells after posttransplantation cyclophosphamide. Study-level points and caveats: Donor-recipient repertoire similarity was low at 1-2 months, rising over year one.

Here immunoSEQ multiplex PCR was the method, and the copy in TCRdb shows in-frame clones only, minus some. The sample contains 2,500 to 3,000 clones, none of them singletons. Looked up from germline, CDR1 is SQVTM and CDR2 is ANQGSEA. The junction had 5 bases not matched to a gene; V was cut back by 7 bases and J by 8 bases. The CDR3 loop spans 11 amino acids. Busulfan-fludarabine conditioning, marrow transplant, and cyclophosphamide on days +3 and +4 were administered. The source of this sequence is a female patient aged 50-60 years who received an allogeneic stem cell transplant from a related donor, was CMV-positive, and had no GVHD. Among the T cells, some may be from the graft donor. V gene TRBV29-1 combines with J gene TRBJ2-1; 7 bases line up with TRBD2. The sample in question was PBMCs, obtained 32 days after allogeneic stem cell transplant with posttransplant cyclophosphamide. CDR3 DNA sequence: TGCAGCGCCACGCGGGGGTATGAGCAGTTCTTC. As protein: CSATRGYEQFF.